This TCR beta chain was found in a study of T cell changes during pregnancy in multiple sclerosis. Assay: immunoSEQ multiplex PCR; the TCRdb copy retains only in-frame clones and omits some. Of tens of thousands of clones listed, around 94% are singletons. The V end lost 4 bases, the J end lost 4 bases, and 13 bases lay between the germline ends. The CDR3 consists of 14 residues. The germline gives CDR1 LNHDA, CDR2 SQIVND (reference sequence). The TCR sequence derives from a female donor with multiple sclerosis, enrolled in a pregnancy study. This chain joins TRBV19 and TRBJ1-1; TRBD1 is a possible D gene (5 bases). The sample here was CD8+ T cells from peripheral blood mononuclear cells, taken after pregnancy. The CDR3 spells CASSTSSGGTEAFF. The CDR3 nucleotides are TGTGCCAGTAGTACCAGTTCGGGGGGCACTGAAGCTTTCTTT.